This T cell receptor beta chain was recovered during a study of Graves' ophthalmopathy and Graves' hyperthyroidism. Study details: Sampling took place at initial diagnosis, with peripheral blood obtained before any treatment.

The study's findings and limits: Blood also carried most expanded thyroid clonotypes exceeding 0.001 frequency.

V gave up 4 bases and J gave up 6 bases; unmatched junction bases: 10. This CDR3 has 16 residues. Scientists amplified the TCR beta CDR3 regions from RNA transcripts. An opening RT-PCR round employed HTBI primers and preceded a second-round multiplex PCR. MiXCR, run by TCRdb on the multiplex PCR reads, gives a single entry per CDR3 protein. The data show around 600,000 distinct CDR3 sequences, over 40% seen once. Moderate-to-severe activity, CAS at least 3, NOSPECS at least 4 and duration under 3 months characterized donors with ophthalmopathy. Of note for this clonotype: Its antigen is not identified.

This chain uses TRBV12-3 or TRBV12-4 with TRBJ1-4; TRBD1 aligns across 8 bases. This clonotype originated in an adult man with Graves' ophthalmopathy. The material sequenced was peripheral blood. Here the CDR3 DNA reads TGTGCCAGCAGTTCCCTTGCGACAGGGGTCCATGAAAAACTGTTTTTT. It codes for CASSSLATGVHEKLFF.